A single sample is the source of the 2 T cell receptor beta chains below, sequenced in a study of beta chain features in type 1 diabetes. Expressed TCRB transcripts were sequenced because the isolated RNA had all been reverse transcribed beforehand. Profiled with immunoSEQ multiplex PCR; TCRdb holds only in-frame clones, not every one. In the table there are around 250,000 clones, 68% of which are singletons. Sequenced material: naive CD4+ T cells from blood. Receptors originate from a man aged 30 to 39 in good health.

The rearrangement links TRBV27 to TRBJ2-5; TRBD2 might be the D (7 bases). The CDR3 runs 15 residues. Germline V gene data show CDR1 as MNHEY and CDR2 as SMNVEV (reference sequence). Between the trimmed V and J ends, which lost 6 bases and 1 base, there was a span of 15 bases. The CDR3 loop is CASRTPGGLQETQYF. The CDR3 DNA follows: TGTGCCAGCAGAACTCCCGGGGGGCTCCAAGAGACCCAGTACTTC.

The gene calls are TRBV28 and TRBJ2-5; D not resolved. Trimming stripped 2 bases from V and 6 bases from J, with 4 bases between. Looked up from germline, CDR1 is MDHEN and CDR2 is SYDVKM. The length of the CDR3 is 11 residues. The CDR3 DNA reads as TGTGCCAGCAGTTTAACGAAGACCCAGTACTTC. Its translation: CASSLTKTQYF. The complete variable domain, with remaining parts taken from reference TRBV28 and TRBJ2-5, reads DVKVTQSSRYLVKRTGEKVFLECVQDMDHENMFWYRQDPGLGLRLIYFSYDVKMKEKGDIPEGYSVSREKKERFSLILESASTNQTSMYLCASSLTKTQYFGPGTRLLVL.